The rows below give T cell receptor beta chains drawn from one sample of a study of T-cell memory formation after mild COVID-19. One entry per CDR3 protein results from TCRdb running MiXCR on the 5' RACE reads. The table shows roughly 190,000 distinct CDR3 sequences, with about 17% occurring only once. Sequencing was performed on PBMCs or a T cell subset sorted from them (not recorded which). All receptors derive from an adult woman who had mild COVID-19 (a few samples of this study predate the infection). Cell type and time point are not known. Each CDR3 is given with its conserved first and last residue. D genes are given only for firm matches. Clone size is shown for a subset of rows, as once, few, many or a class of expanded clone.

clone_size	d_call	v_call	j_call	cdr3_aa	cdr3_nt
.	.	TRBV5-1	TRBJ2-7	CASSLGTEQYF	TGCGCCAGCAGCTTAGGGACAGAGCAGTACTTC
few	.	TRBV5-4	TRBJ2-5	CASSFGGSRETQYF	TGTGCCAGCAGCTTCGGGGGATCTAGAGAGACCCAGTACTTC
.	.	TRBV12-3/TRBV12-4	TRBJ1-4	CASRVGTTREKLFF	TGTGCCAGCAGGGTTGGAACAACTCGGGAAAAACTGTTTTTT
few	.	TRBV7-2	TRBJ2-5	CASSLYLFAQETQYF	TGTGCCAGCAGCTTATACCTGTTTGCCCAAGAGACCCAGTACTTC
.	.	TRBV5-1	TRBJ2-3	CASSLGGDSRTDTQYF	TGCGCCAGCAGCTTGGGGGGGGACAGCCGCACAGATACGCAGTATTTT
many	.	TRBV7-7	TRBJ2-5	CASRATGGLQETQYF	TGTGCCAGCAGAGCTACAGGGGGACTACAAGAGACCCAGTACTTC
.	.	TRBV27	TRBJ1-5	CASSLFGTTPSQPQHF	TGTGCCAGCAGTTTATTCGGTACTACCCCGTCTCAGCCCCAGCATTTT
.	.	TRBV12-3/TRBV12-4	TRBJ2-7	CASSPQIVASGGEQYF	TGTGCCAGCAGCCCCCAAATTGTTGCCAGCGGAGGCGAGCAGTACTTC
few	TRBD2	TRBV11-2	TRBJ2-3	CASSSHRRTSGRRGADTQYF	TGTGCCAGCAGCTCTCACCGTCGGACTAGCGGGAGAAGGGGCGCAGATACGCAGTATTTT
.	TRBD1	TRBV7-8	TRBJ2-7	CASSLSRTGMSEQYF	TGTGCCAGCAGCTTAAGCCGGACAGGGATGTCCGAGCAGTACTTC
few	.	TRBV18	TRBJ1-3	CASSPILQGGNTIYF	TGTGCCAGCTCACCAATACTGCAGGGTGGAAACACCATATATTTT
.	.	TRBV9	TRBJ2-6	CASSWMSRGANVLTF	TGTGCCAGCAGTTGGATGTCTCGAGGGGCCAACGTCCTGACTTTC
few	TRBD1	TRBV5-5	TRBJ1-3	CASSETQGARGNTIYF	TGTGCCAGCAGCGAGACTCAGGGGGCGCGAGGAAACACCATATATTTT
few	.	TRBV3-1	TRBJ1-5	CASSQDYSNQPQHF	TGTGCCAGCAGCCAGGATTATAGCAATCAGCCCCAGCATTTT
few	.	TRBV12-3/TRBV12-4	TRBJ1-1	CASTRRFVGEGGGTEAFF	TGTGCCAGCACCCGAAGGTTTGTTGGGGAAGGTGGTGGCACTGAAGCTTTCTTT
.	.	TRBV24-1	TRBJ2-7	CATSESGEQYF	TGTGCCACCAGTGAATCTGGTGAGCAGTACTTC
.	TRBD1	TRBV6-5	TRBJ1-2	CASKEGARGYTF	TGTGCCAGCAAGGAGGGGGCGCGTGGCTACACCTTC
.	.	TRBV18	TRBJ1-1	CATAPVLNTEAFF	TGTGCCACGGCCCCGGTCCTGAACACTGAAGCTTTCTTT